Listed here are 9 T cell receptor beta chains from one sample, sequenced in a study of blood T cell repertoires in COVID-19. This table comes from immunoSEQ multiplex PCR, and its TCRdb copy is limited to in-frame clones, with some not included. Seen here are about 250,000 clones, around four fifths observed once, and the top ten hold 4%. Sample: peripheral blood. All receptors derive from a man aged 50 to 59 with acute or convalescent COVID-19.

This chain connects TRBV28 to TRBJ2-7, with D tentatively TRBD1 (6 bases). Trimming pared 4 bases from V and 3 bases from J, leaving 16 bases between. This CDR3 region has 15 residues. Germline assignment: CDR1 MDHEN and CDR2 SYDVKM. This CDR3 reads CASSSPRDKDYEQYF. CDR3 DNA sequence: TGTGCCAGCAGTTCCCCTCGGGACAAAGACTACGAGCAGTACTTC.

This clone has just one count. DNA for the CDR3: TGTGCCAGCAGTTACGGGCAGGATCAGCCCCAGCATTTT. Translating gives CASSYGQDQPQHF. The chain recombines TRBV6-5 with TRBJ1-5; no firm D call. Germline V gives CDR1 MNHEY, CDR2 SVGAGI. V was cut by 2 bases and J by 5 bases, with 7 bases left in between. The CDR3 runs to 13 residues.

V and J are TRBV3-1 (or the pseudogene TRBV3-2) and TRBJ1-5; unclear D gene. The germline CDR1 and CDR2 sequences are LGHDT and YNNKEL (reference sequence). The V and J ends lost 2 bases and 5 bases respectively, with 7 bases between them. The CDR3 covers 13 residues. Here the CDR3 reads CASSQFSDQPQHF. CDR3 in DNA: TGTGCCAGCAGCCAATTTTCGGATCAGCCCCAGCATTTT.

This chain joins TRBV15 and TRBJ1-4, with D unclear. CDR3 length equals 17 residues. From germline, CDR1 is LNHNV and CDR2 YYDKDF (reference sequence). V dropped 0 bases and J dropped 4 bases, with 15 bases sitting between them. For the CDR3, the DNA is TGTGCCACCAGCAGAGAGGCTCTTGGCCGACTTAATGAAAAACTGTTTTTT. Protein sequence: CATSREALGRLNEKLFF.

This clone was seen a single time. CDR3 region: CASSYSWGDQPQHF. The CDR3 DNA reads TGTGCCAGCAGTTACTCTTGGGGAGATCAGCCCCAGCATTTT. The chain links TRBV6-5 to TRBJ1-5; D unresolved. The germline CDR1 and CDR2 sequences are MNHEY and SVGAGI. With 0 bases removed from V and 5 bases from J, the gap between germline ends came to 8 bases. The CDR3 contains 14 residues.

The chain has TRBV7-3 and TRBJ2-2; 7 bases are shared with TRBD1. Germline CDR1 and CDR2: SGHTA and FQGTGA. J lost 4 bases, V lost 8 bases, and 7 bases had no gene match. CDR3 length: 14 amino acids. CDR3 loop: CASAPSGGTGELFF. The CDR3 DNA sequence: TGTGCCAGCGCACCCTCAGGGGGCACCGGGGAGCTGTTTTTT. Using reference TRBV7-3 and TRBJ2-2 for the parts outside the CDR3, the full variable domain is GAGVSQTPSNKVTEKGKYVELRCDPISGHTALYWYRQSLGQGPEFLIYFQGTGAADDSGLPNDRFFAVRPEGSVSTLKIQRTERGDSAVYLCASAPSGGTGELFFGEGSRLTVL.

The rearrangement uses TRBV24-1 and TRBJ2-1; D is perhaps TRBD2 (6 bases). CDR3 size: 14 residues. V lost 2 bases and J lost 8, with 12 bases in between. Germline CDR1 and CDR2: KGHDR and SFDVKD. DNA of the CDR3: TGTGCCACCAGTGATTGGAGGGGTGGCCATGAGCAGTTCTTC. As protein: CATSDWRGGHEQFF.

Comments on this clone: This CDR3 is also generated by other DNA sequences in the sample. This chain uses TRBV28 with TRBJ2-7; unclear D gene. V gave up 3 bases and J gave up 2 bases, with 2 bases separating them. The germline gives CDR1 MDHEN, CDR2 SYDVKM. This CDR3 is 11 amino acids long. The CDR3 DNA sequence: TGTGCCAGCAGTTTTACCTACGAGCAGTACTTC. Amino acids: CASSFTYEQYF.

The J gene is TRBJ1-1, the V gene TRBV5-1; the D gene is possibly TRBD1 (6 bases). The CDR3 totals 15 residues. V lost 0 bases, J lost 6 bases, and 15 bases lay in between. Per the germline V gene, CDR1 is SGHRS and CDR2 is YFSETQ. The CDR3 spells CASSLDGGGSAEAFF. The CDR3 region has the DNA TGCGCCAGCAGCTTGGATGGGGGCGGGAGCGCTGAAGCTTTCTTT.